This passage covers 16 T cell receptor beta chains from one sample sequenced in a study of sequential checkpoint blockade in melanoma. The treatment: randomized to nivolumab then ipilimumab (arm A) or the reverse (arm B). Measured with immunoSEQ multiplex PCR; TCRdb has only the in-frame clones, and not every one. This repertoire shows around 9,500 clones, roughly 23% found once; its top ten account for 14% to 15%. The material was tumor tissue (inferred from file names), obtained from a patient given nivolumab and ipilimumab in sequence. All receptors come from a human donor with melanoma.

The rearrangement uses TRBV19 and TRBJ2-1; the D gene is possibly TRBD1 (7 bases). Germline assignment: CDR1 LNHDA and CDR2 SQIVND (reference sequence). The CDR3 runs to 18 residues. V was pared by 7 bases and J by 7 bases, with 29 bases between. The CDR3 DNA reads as TGTGCCAGTACCCCTTTTGACAGGGACTCGAACCCTTTTAATGAGCAGTTCTTC. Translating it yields CASTPFDRDSNPFNEQFF.

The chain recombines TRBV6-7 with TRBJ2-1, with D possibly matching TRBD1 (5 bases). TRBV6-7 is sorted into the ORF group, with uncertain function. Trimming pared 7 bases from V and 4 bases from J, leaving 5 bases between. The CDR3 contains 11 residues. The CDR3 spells CASKGYNEQFF. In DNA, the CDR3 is TGTGCCAGCAAGGGGTACAATGAGCAGTTCTTC.

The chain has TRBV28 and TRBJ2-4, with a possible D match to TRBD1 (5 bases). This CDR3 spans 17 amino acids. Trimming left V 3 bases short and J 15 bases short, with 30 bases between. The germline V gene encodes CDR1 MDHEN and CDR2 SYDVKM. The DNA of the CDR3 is TGTGCCAGCAGTTTTTTAGTGGGGTCCGACCGAGGTGGACATAGGTACTTC. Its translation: CASSFLVGSDRGGHRYF.

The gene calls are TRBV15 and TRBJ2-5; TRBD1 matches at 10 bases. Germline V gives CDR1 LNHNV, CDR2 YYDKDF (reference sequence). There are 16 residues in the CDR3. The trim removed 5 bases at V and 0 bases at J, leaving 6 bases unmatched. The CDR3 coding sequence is TGTGCCACCAGCTCGCGGACAGGGGGTTACCAAGAGACCCAGTACTTC. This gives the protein CATSSRTGGYQETQYF.

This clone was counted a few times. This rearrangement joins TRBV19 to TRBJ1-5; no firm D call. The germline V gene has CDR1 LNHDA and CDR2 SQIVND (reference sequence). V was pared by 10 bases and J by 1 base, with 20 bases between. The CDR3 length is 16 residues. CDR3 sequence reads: CATTPPYKGSNQPQHF. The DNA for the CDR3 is TGTGCCACCACTCCCCCGTACAAGGGCAGCAATCAGCCCCAGCATTTT. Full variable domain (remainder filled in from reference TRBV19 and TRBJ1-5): DGGITQSPKYLFRKEGQNVTLSCEQNLNHDAMYWYRQDPGQGLRLIYYSQIVNDFQKGDIAEGYSVSREKKESFPLTVTSAQKNPTAFYLCATTPPYKGSNQPQHFGDGTRLSIL.

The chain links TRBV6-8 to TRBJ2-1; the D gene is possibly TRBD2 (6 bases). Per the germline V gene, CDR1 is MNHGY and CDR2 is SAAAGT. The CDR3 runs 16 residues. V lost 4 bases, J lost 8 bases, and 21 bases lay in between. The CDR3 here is CASSLDPMGGWDEQFF. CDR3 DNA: TGTGCCAGCAGTTTGGACCCTATGGGGGGATGGGATGAGCAGTTCTTC.

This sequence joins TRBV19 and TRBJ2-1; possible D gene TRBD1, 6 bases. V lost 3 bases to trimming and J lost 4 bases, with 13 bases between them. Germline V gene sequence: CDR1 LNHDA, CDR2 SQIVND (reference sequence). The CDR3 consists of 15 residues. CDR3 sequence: CASSITGNHYNEQFF. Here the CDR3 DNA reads TGTGCCAGTAGTATCACAGGGAACCATTACAATGAGCAGTTCTTC.

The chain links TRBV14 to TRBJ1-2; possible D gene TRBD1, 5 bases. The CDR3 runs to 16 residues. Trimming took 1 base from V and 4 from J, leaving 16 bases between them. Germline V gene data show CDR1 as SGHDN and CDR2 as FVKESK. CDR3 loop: CASSQARDPALYGYTF. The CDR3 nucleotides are TGTGCCAGCAGCCAAGCACGGGACCCCGCCCTCTATGGCTACACCTTC.

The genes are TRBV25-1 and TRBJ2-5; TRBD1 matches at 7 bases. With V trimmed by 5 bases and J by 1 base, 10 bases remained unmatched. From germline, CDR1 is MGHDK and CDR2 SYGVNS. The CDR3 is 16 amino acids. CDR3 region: CASSPGQSLPQETQYF. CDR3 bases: TGTGCCAGCAGTCCGGGACAGTCCCTTCCCCAAGAGACCCAGTACTTC.

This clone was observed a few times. The CDR3 region has the DNA TGTGCCAGCAGCTTAGTAACGGTTGTGGACCAGTACTTC. Translation gives CASSLVTVVDQYF. The chain couples TRBV7-1 to TRBJ2-5; no reliable D call. TRBV7-1 is an open reading frame whose function is uncertain. The CDR3 runs 13 residues. V was shortened by 4 bases and J by 10 bases, with 16 bases between the two germline ends.

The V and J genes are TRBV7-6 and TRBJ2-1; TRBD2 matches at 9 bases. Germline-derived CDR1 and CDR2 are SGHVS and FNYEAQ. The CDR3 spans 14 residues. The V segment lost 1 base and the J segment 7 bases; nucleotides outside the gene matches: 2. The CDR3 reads CASSLGLAANEQFF. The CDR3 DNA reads TGTGCCAGCAGCTTAGGACTAGCGGCAAATGAGCAGTTCTTC.

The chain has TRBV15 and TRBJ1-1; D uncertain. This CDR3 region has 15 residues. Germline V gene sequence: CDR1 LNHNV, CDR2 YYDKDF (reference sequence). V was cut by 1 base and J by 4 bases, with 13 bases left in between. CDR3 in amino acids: CATSRVEGLGTEAFF. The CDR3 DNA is TGTGCCACCAGCAGAGTGGAGGGATTGGGCACTGAAGCTTTCTTT.

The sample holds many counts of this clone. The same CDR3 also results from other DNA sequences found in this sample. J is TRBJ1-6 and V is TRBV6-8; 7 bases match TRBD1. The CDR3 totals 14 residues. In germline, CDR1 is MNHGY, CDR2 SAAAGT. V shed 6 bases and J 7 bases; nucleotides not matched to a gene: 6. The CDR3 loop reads CASRSTGRNSPLHF. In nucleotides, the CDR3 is TGTGCCAGCAGGTCGACAGGGAGAAATTCACCCCTCCACTTT.

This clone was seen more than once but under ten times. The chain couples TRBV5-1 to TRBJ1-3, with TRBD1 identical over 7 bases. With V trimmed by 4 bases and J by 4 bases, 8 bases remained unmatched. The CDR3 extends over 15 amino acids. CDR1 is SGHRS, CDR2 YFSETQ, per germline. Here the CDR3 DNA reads TGCGCCAGCAGCCCGGGGGACAGTAGAGGAAACACCATATATTTT. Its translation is CASSPGDSRGNTIYF.

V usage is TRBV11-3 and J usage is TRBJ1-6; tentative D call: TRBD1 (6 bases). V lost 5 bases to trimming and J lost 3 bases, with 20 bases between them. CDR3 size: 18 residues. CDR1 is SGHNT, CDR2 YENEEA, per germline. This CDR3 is CASSLHWAGGLYNSPLHF. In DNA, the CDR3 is TGTGCCAGCAGCCTCCACTGGGCTGGGGGCCTCTATAATTCACCCCTCCACTTT.

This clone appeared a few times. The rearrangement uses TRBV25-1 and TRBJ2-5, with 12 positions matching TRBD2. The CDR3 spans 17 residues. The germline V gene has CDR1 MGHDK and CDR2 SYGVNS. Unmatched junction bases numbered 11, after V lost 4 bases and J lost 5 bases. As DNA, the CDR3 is TGTGCCAGCAGTGGCCCTTCGGGACTAGCGGGCGAGGAGACCCAGTACTTC. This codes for CASSGPSGLAGEETQYF. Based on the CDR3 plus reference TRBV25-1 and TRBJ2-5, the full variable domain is EADIYQTPRYLVIGTGKKITLECSQTMGHDKMYWYQQDPGMELHLIHYSYGVNSTEKGDLSSESTVSRIRTEHFPLTLESARPSHTSQYLCASSGPSGLAGEETQYFGPGTRLLVL.